The 6 T cell receptor beta chains given below trace back to one sample, sequenced in a study of blood T cell repertoires in COVID-19 (TCRdb year 2020). Receptor amplification or capture employed the immunoSEQ multiplex PCR assay. What TCRdb holds here is the immuneACCESS table cut down to in-frame rearrangements. Part of the clones is not present; checked against another copy, under half of the missing clones reflect an unresolved V gene, and the others are unexplained. The sample includes nearly 95,000 clones, with more than 75% observed a single time. The ten largest clones take up roughly 6.8% of the sample. The sequencing input was peripheral blood. Source of these receptors: a human donor with acute or convalescent COVID-19. The donor label of this sample is uncertain.

The J gene is TRBJ2-2, the V gene TRBV9; 7 bases align to TRBD1. CDR3 length: 17 residues. Trimming cost V 3 bases and J 0 bases; bases outside gene matches: 8. CDR1 SGDLS and CDR2 YYNGEE come from the germline V gene. The CDR3 loop is CASSARGPTANTGELFF. CDR3 bases: TGTGCCAGCAGCGCTAGGGGGCCGACGGCGAACACCGGGGAGCTGTTTTTT. Together with reference TRBV9 and TRBJ2-2, the CDR3 gives the full variable domain: DSGVTQTPKHLITATGQRVTLRCSPRSGDLSVYWYQQSLDQGLQFLIQYYNGEERAKGNILERFSAQQFPDLHSELNLSSLELGDSALYFCASSARGPTANTGELFFGEGSRLTVL.

This clone was observed a single time. The rearrangement joins TRBV7-3 to TRBJ2-3; 7 bases agree with TRBD1. The CDR3 has 13 residues. The germline V gene encodes CDR1 SGHTA and CDR2 FQGTGA. J gave up 5 bases and V 3 bases, and 2 bases lay outside the gene matches. In nucleotides, the CDR3 is TGTGCCAGCAGCTTTCAGGGGGAAGATACGCAGTATTTT. Its translation: CASSFQGEDTQYF.

This clone showed up just a few times. The V call is TRBV7-2, the J call TRBJ2-5, with no clear D. This CDR3 comprises 13 residues. The V gene's germline CDR1 is SGHTA and CDR2 FQGNSA. V was shortened by 5 bases and J by 0 bases, with 7 bases between the two germline ends. The CDR3 region is CASSPANQETQYF. The CDR3, as DNA: TGTGCCAGCAGCCCCGCGAACCAAGAGACCCAGTACTTC.

This rearrangement joins TRBV5-1 to TRBJ1-2; 9 nucleotides match TRBD1. After removal of 3 bases from V and 3 bases from J, the junction contained 3 bases not matched to a gene. There are 14 residues in the CDR3. CDR1 and CDR2 (germline): SGHRS, YFSETQ. The CDR3 DNA is TGCGCCAGCAGCTCCTGGACAGGGGACTATGGCTACACCTTC. This translates into CASSSWTGDYGYTF.

The chain couples TRBV6-5 to TRBJ2-7; possibly TRBD2 for D (6 bases). The germline V and J ends were trimmed by 7 bases and 3 bases, with 16 bases remaining between them. This CDR3 region has 14 residues. Germline-derived CDR1 and CDR2 are MNHEY and SVGAGI. The CDR3 bases are TGTGCCAGCACCCCGGGACTGAACTTCTACGAGCAGTACTTC. Its translation: CASTPGLNFYEQYF.

The count of this clone is one. V and J are TRBV5-4 and TRBJ1-2; possibly TRBD1 for D (6 bases). The V end lost 3 bases, the J end lost 4 bases, and 10 bases lay between the germline ends. The CDR3 covers 13 residues. CDR1 and CDR2 (germline): SGHNT, YYREEE (reference sequence). Written as DNA, the CDR3 is TGTGCCAGCAGCTCAGGACAGACCTATGGCTACACCTTC. Its protein is CASSSGQTYGYTF.